One and the same sample provided the 30 T cell receptor beta chains below, sequenced in a study of PD-1 blockade in classical Hodgkin lymphoma. Profiled with immunoSEQ multiplex PCR; TCRdb holds only in-frame clones, not every one. The top ten hold around 6% of the sample, which has about 21,000 clones, 68% seen once. Each and every patient relapsed after autologous stem cell transplantation, and patients got differing brentuximab vedotin exposure. This material consisted of peripheral blood mononuclear cells (PBMCs), taken at baseline. The source is a human donor with classical Hodgkin lymphoma.

Worth noting for this clone: One end of the junction is discordant with germline, which a read error may explain. The chain carries TRBV28 and TRBJ2-3, with 13 bases lining up with TRBD2. The CDR3 contains 14 residues. Per germline, CDR1 MDHEN and CDR2 SYDVKM. The CDR3 region has the DNA TGTGCCAGCAGTTTAGGGGGACTAGCGGGACCCAAGCATTTT. Its translation is CASSLGGLAGPKHF. Full variable domain (rest looked up from reference TRBV28 and TRBJ2-3): DVKVTQSSRYLVKRTGEKVFLECVQDMDHENMFWYRQDPGLGLRLIYFSYDVKMKEKGDIPEGYSVSREKKERFSLILESASTNQTSMYLCASSLGGLAGPKHFGPGTRLTVL.

This chain uses TRBV5-4 with TRBJ2-7; TRBD1 agrees at 8 bases. Per the germline V gene, CDR1 is SGHNT and CDR2 is YYREEE (reference sequence). CDR3 length: 16 residues. V was pared by 4 bases and J by 2 bases, with 11 bases of the junction left unmatched. The CDR3 sequence is CASSRTGGSRTYEQYF. The CDR3 coding sequence is TGTGCCAGCAGCCGAACAGGGGGTTCACGAACCTACGAGCAGTACTTC. Based on the CDR3 plus reference TRBV5-4 and TRBJ2-7, the full variable domain is ETGVTQSPTHLIKTRGQQVTLRCSSQSGHNTVSWYQQALGQGPQFIFQYYREEENGRGNFPPRFSGLQFPNYSSELNVNALELDDSALYLCASSRTGGSRTYEQYFGPGTRLTVT.

This sequence joins TRBV4-3 and TRBJ2-5, with 10 bases that match TRBD1. TRBJ2-7 explains the end of the DNA better; the J call may be wrong. The CDR3 totals 13 residues. CDR1 and CDR2 from the germline V gene are LGHNA and YSLEER. The CDR3 here is CASSQDRGYEQYF. The CDR3 DNA reads TGCGCCAGCAGCCAGGACAGGGGGTACGAGCAGTACTTC.

This chain links TRBV4-1 with TRBJ1-1; the D is unclear. Germline lookup yields CDR1 MGHRA and CDR2 YSYEKL. This CDR3 spans 16 amino acids. V lost 2 bases to trimming and J lost 4 bases, with 17 bases between them. CDR3 coding DNA: TGCGCCAGCAGCCAACTCAGGCTAGTGAAGGGCACTGAAGCTTTCTTT. This encodes CASSQLRLVKGTEAFF.

The V and J genes are TRBV18 and TRBJ1-4; TRBD1 agrees at 10 bases. V lost 5 bases, J lost 5 bases, and 2 bases stayed unmatched. This CDR3 spans 14 amino acids. Germline values: CDR1 KGHSH, CDR2 LQKENI. The CDR3 coding sequence is TGTGCCAGCTCAGCGGGACAGGGGAATGAAAAACTGTTTTTT. Translated: CASSAGQGNEKLFF.

V usage is TRBV5-6 and J usage is TRBJ2-7; D is ambiguous. CDR3 length equals 14 residues. V was pared by 4 bases and J by 3 bases, with 14 bases between. Germline-derived CDR1 and CDR2 are SGHDT and YYEEEE. CDR3 amino acids: CASSLVPGSYEQYF. The CDR3 bases are TGTGCCAGCAGCCTGGTACCCGGTAGCTACGAGCAGTACTTC.

The V call is TRBV28, the J call TRBJ1-3, with a weak D call TRBD1 (6 bases). From germline, CDR1 is MDHEN and CDR2 SYDVKM. Trimming left V 3 bases short and J 3 bases short, with 15 bases between. This CDR3 contains 16 residues. CDR3 in amino acids: CASSLSGEGVGNTIYF. CDR3 DNA sequence: TGTGCCAGCAGTTTGTCCGGGGAGGGGGTTGGAAACACCATATATTTT.

On this clone itself: The conserved final phenylalanine or tryptophan is absent from the CDR3, which likely points to a read error. The DNA is omitted, as the CDR3 cannot be located on it reliably, and the CDR3 follows TCRdb's listing. This chain connects TRBV6-5 to TRBJ1-2. The germline CDR1 and CDR2 sequences are MNHEY and SVGAGI. Termini included, the CDR3 measures 13 amino acids. CDR3 residues: CASSYSSWDAPRL.

The chain recombines TRBV7-2 with TRBJ2-7; 8 bases agree with TRBD2. The germline V gene encodes CDR1 SGHTA and CDR2 FQGNSA. The junction had 7 bases not matched to a gene; V was cut back by 2 bases and J by 4 bases. CDR3 length equals 15 residues. The CDR3 DNA reads TGTGCCAGCAGCTTACTTCCGGGGGGGGATTACGAGCAGTACTTC. Amino acids: CASSLLPGGDYEQYF. The full variable domain, with the rest looked up from reference TRBV7-2 and TRBJ2-7, is GAGVSQSPSNKVTEKGKDVELRCDPISGHTALYWYRQSLGQGLEFLIYFQGNSAPDKSGLPSDRFSAERTGGSVSTLTIQRTQQEDSAVYLCASSLLPGGDYEQYFGPGTRLTVT.

The chain links TRBV6-6 to TRBJ1-3; unclear D gene. V was trimmed by 4 bases and J by 1 base, leaving 11 bases between them. Germline V gene lookup returns CDR1 MNHNY and CDR2 SVGAGI (reference sequence). CDR3 length equals 15 residues. The CDR3 loop is CASSSTLWSGNTIYF. The CDR3 DNA reads TGTGCCAGCAGTTCTACTCTTTGGTCTGGAAACACCATATATTTT.

This clone was picked up one time. The V and J genes are TRBV9 and TRBJ1-6; no definite D call. The V end lost 3 bases, the J end lost 0 bases, and 10 bases lay between the germline ends. This CDR3 is 16 amino acids long. The germline CDR1 and CDR2 sequences are SGDLS and YYNGEE. CDR3 DNA sequence: TGTGCCAGCAGCGCGGGCGGGAGCTCCTATAATTCACCCCTCCACTTT. Its translation: CASSAGGSSYNSPLHF. Filled out from reference TRBV9 and TRBJ1-6, the complete variable domain reads DSGVTQTPKHLITATGQRVTLRCSPRSGDLSVYWYQQSLDQGLQFLIQYYNGEERAKGNILERFSAQQFPDLHSELNLSSLELGDSALYFCASSAGGSSYNSPLHFGNGTRLTVT.

The V gene is TRBV5-1, the J gene TRBJ2-1; 8 nucleotides line up with TRBD2. Germline V gene data show CDR1 as SGHRS and CDR2 as YFSETQ. V lost 0 bases to trimming and J lost 0 bases; unmatched junction nucleotides: 14. This CDR3 contains 20 residues. DNA of the CDR3: TGCGCCAGCAGCTTGGGGGCGGGAGGCTCCTATTCTAGCTCCTACAATGAGCAGTTCTTC. Translated: CASSLGAGGSYSSSYNEQFF.

In its sample, this clone was seen a few times. The genes are TRBV27 and TRBJ1-2, with 7 bases that match TRBD1. V lost 0 bases to trimming and J lost 4 bases; unmatched junction nucleotides: 11. CDR1 MNHEY and CDR2 SMNVEV come from the germline V gene (reference sequence). The CDR3 consists of 17 residues. CDR3 nucleotide sequence: TGTGCCAGCAGTTTATCGCCCGGGACAGTTACCCTCTATGGCTACACCTTC. Residues: CASSLSPGTVTLYGYTF.

The chain links TRBV20-1 to TRBJ1-1; the D gene is possibly TRBD1 (6 bases). The length of the CDR3 is 11 residues. CDR1 is DFQATT, CDR2 SNEGSKA, per germline (reference sequence). Trimming pared 6 bases from V and 9 bases from J, leaving 14 bases between. The CDR3 reads CSALDSQKAFF. The CDR3 nucleotides read TGCAGTGCCTTGGACAGCCAAAAAGCTTTCTTT.

DNA of the CDR3: TGCGCCAGCAGCTCCATGAATATAGCAGAGACCCAGTACTTC. Amino acid sequence: CASSSMNIAETQYF. The rearrangement joins TRBV5-1 to TRBJ2-5; no clear D. Looked up from germline, CDR1 is SGHRS and CDR2 is YFSETQ. This CDR3 spans 14 amino acids. Between the trimmed V and J ends, which lost 3 bases and 4 bases, there was a span of 13 bases.

The chain links TRBV7-6 to TRBJ2-2; 7 positions match TRBD1. V lost 5 bases and J lost 4; bases outside the gene matches: 4. The CDR3 loop spans 14 amino acids. Germline-derived CDR1 and CDR2 are SGHVS and FNYEAQ. As DNA, the CDR3 is TGTGCCAGCAGCGGGGGACAGTTCACCGGGGAGCTGTTTTTT. It codes for CASSGGQFTGELFF.

This chain links TRBV6-5 with TRBJ2-7; D unclear. CDR1 MNHEY and CDR2 SVGAGI come from the germline V gene. The CDR3 sequence is 13 residues long. Trimming cost V 8 bases and J 2 bases, with 13 bases left between them. CDR3 protein: CASGDLMPYEQYF. The CDR3 DNA is TGTGCCAGCGGCGACTTAATGCCCTACGAGCAGTACTTC.

This clone was counted only a few times. The chain combines TRBV11-2 with TRBJ2-1; the match to TRBD2 covers 7 bases. The trim removed 3 bases at V and 2 bases at J, leaving 4 bases unmatched. This CDR3 has 15 residues. Germline V gene sequence: CDR1 SGHAT, CDR2 FQNNGV. The CDR3 DNA reads as TGTGCCAGCAGCTTCGGACTAGGGGCCTACAATGAGCAGTTCTTC. This gives the protein CASSFGLGAYNEQFF.

This chain uses TRBV5-1 with TRBJ2-3, with TRBD2 as a possible D gene (5 bases). Germline V gene sequence: CDR1 SGHRS, CDR2 YFSETQ. The CDR3 sequence is 14 residues long. The ends were cut back, 4 bases at V and 2 bases at J, with 11 bases in the middle. The CDR3 reads CASSGGRNTDTQYF. The CDR3 DNA reads TGCGCCAGCAGCGGAGGCAGGAACACAGATACGCAGTATTTT.

The chain employs TRBV7-2 and TRBJ2-7; D unresolved. Trimming removed 3 bases from V and 3 bases from J, with 15 bases in between. Germline V gene data show CDR1 as SGHTA and CDR2 as FQGNSA. The CDR3 is made up of 15 amino acids. The CDR3 sequence is CASSFDPGEIYEQYF. The DNA for the CDR3 is TGTGCCAGCAGCTTCGACCCCGGTGAAATCTACGAGCAGTACTTC.

V gene TRBV28 combines with J gene TRBJ2-7; the match to TRBD1 covers 8 bases. CDR3 size: 20 residues. CDR1 is MDHEN, CDR2 SYDVKM, per germline. After removal of 2 bases from V and 2 bases from J, the junction contained 20 bases not matched to a gene. CDR3 DNA: TGTGCCAGCAGTTTAGGGGCCACAATCAACCTAGGACAGGGCCCCTACGAGCAGTACTTC. Its translation is CASSLGATINLGQGPYEQYF.

This chain joins TRBV28 and TRBJ1-2; 8 bases map to TRBD1. V shed 4 bases and J 5 bases; nucleotides not matched to a gene: 9. Germline-derived CDR1 and CDR2 are MDHEN and SYDVKM. There are 15 residues in the CDR3. The CDR3: CASSSIDRGGYGYTF. CDR3 in DNA: TGTGCCAGCAGTTCCATCGACAGGGGAGGATATGGCTACACCTTC.

This clone was detected a few times. V and J are TRBV28 and TRBJ1-2; the D is unclear. V lost 6 bases, J lost 1 base, and 9 bases lay in between. Germline CDR1 is MDHEN and CDR2 is SYDVKM. The CDR3 covers 13 residues. The CDR3 protein is CASSNRVNYGYTF. The CDR3 DNA reads TGTGCCAGCAGCAATAGGGTTAACTATGGCTACACCTTC.

CDR3 sequence: CASSSGDTEAFF. CDR3 nucleotide sequence: TGTGCCAGCAGCTCAGGGGACACTGAAGCTTTCTTT. The V and J genes are TRBV11-3 and TRBJ1-1; the D gene is possibly TRBD1 (6 bases). The CDR3 is 12 residues long. Trimming removed 4 bases from V and 3 bases from J, with 6 bases in between. Germline lookup yields CDR1 SGHNT and CDR2 YENEEA. Complete variable domain (other parts from reference TRBV11-3 and TRBJ1-1): EAGVVQSPRYKIIEKKQPVAFWCNPISGHNTLYWYLQNLGQGPELLIRYENEEAVDDSQLPKDRFSAERLKGVDSTLKIQPAELGDSAVYLCASSSGDTEAFFGQGTRLTVV.

This clone came up a few times. The chain links TRBV29-1 to TRBJ2-7; tentative D call: TRBD1 (5 bases). The ends were cut back, 0 bases at V and 2 bases at J, with 14 bases in the middle. The CDR3 length is 15 residues. Germline V gives CDR1 SQVTM, CDR2 ANQGSEA. CDR3 region: CSVEDQSRAPYEQYF. The CDR3 nucleotides read TGCAGCGTTGAAGATCAATCCAGGGCTCCCTACGAGCAGTACTTC.

This clone appeared a few times. V and J are TRBV4-1 and TRBJ1-1, with TRBD1 matching 7 bases. The CDR3 is 15 residues long. Per germline, CDR1 MGHRA and CDR2 YSYEKL. Losses at the gene ends were 5 bases for V and 4 bases for J; bases not matched to a gene: 10. CDR3 nucleotide sequence: TGCGCCAGCAGCTCCCCGGACAGGCTCAGCACTGAAGCTTTCTTT. It codes for CASSSPDRLSTEAFF.

V gene TRBV6-6 combines with J gene TRBJ1-1, with 7 bases aligning to TRBD1. Germline CDR1 MNHNY, CDR2 SVGAGI (reference sequence). The CDR3 is 14 amino acids. Trimming at V came to 5 bases and at J to 1 base, leaving 4 bases not matched to a gene. Here the CDR3 reads CASSNRGGNTEAFF. In DNA form, the CDR3 reads TGTGCCAGCAGTAACAGGGGCGGGAACACTGAAGCTTTCTTT.

There are a few counts of this clone. V and J are TRBV5-1 and TRBJ2-2; D may correspond to TRBD1 or TRBD2 (5 bases each). V was pared by 5 bases and J by 4 bases, with 15 bases between. Germline values: CDR1 SGHRS, CDR2 YFSETQ. CDR3 length equals 15 residues. CDR3 nucleotides: TGCGCCAGCAGGGGGGTCCTAAGTGGCACCGGGGAGCTGTTTTTT. This sequence encodes CASRGVLSGTGELFF.

The V and J genes are TRBV18 and TRBJ2-5, with D possibly matching TRBD2 (5 bases). The CDR3 loop spans 15 amino acids. With 3 bases removed from V and 5 bases from J, the gap between germline ends came to 16 bases. Germline V gene sequence: CDR1 KGHSH, CDR2 LQKENI. This CDR3 is CASSPGIIARETQYF. The CDR3 DNA is TGTGCCAGCTCACCGGGGATTATAGCGAGGGAGACCCAGTACTTC.

The genes are TRBV28 and TRBJ2-5; the D is unclear. CDR3 length: 15 amino acids. Germline lookup yields CDR1 MDHEN and CDR2 SYDVKM. V lost 7 bases and J 5 bases, leaving 20 bases between the germline ends. The CDR3 DNA reads as TGTGCCAGCAATTCTGAGATAGCACCCGGGGAGACCCAGTACTTC. Its translation: CASNSEIAPGETQYF.